The source of this TCR beta chain is a study of T-cell reconstitution after alpha-beta-depleted transplantation in children. For this clonotype: The antigen is not known.

Using unique molecular identifiers, the investigators prepared the TCRbeta library. MiXCR was run by TCRdb on the PCR reads, yielding one entry per CDR3 protein. The data hold some 260,000 distinct CDR3 sequences, with roughly a quarter observed a single time. The study's findings and limits: After transplant, at about two months, alpha-beta T cells were reportedly derived from several hundred expanded graft clones. Surviving recipient T cells and intrathymic progenitors accounted for some patients' high TCRbeta diversity at day 60. It was newly produced T cells that mostly accounted for T-cell counts and diversity one year after transplant.

CDR3 length: 12 residues. V lost 2 bases and J 11 bases, leaving 12 bases between the germline ends. The germline V gene has CDR1 LGHDT and CDR2 YNNKEL (reference sequence). The genes are TRBV3-1 and TRBJ1-1, with D unclear. This specimen consisted of PBMCs, mostly from graft donor cells, obtained 360 days after TCRalphabeta/CD19-depleted stem cell transplant. This clonotype was sampled from a female patient aged 2-9 years who had a stem cell transplant for congenital amegakaryocytic thrombocytopenia, so the T cells may come from the graft donor. CDR3 amino acids: CASSQSRGLAFF. CDR3 DNA sequence: TGTGCCAGCAGCCAATCCCGAGGGTTGGCTTTCTTT.